The 8 T cell receptor beta chains below were found in one sample sequenced in a study of T cells in Graves' hyperthyroidism and ophthalmopathy. The source material, RNA transcripts, was used to amplify TCR beta CDR3 regions. The study used the HTBI primer set for a first-round RT-PCR of the TCR CDR3. TCRdb independently ran MiXCR on the multiplex PCR reads; one entry per CDR3 protein. This sample carries approximately 640,000 distinct CDR3 sequences, 16% of them seen once, and the ten largest clones take 3.5% to 4%. Sequencing was performed on blood. Receptors were obtained from a woman between 25 and 40 years old with Graves' hyperthyroidism.

This clonotype came up once. This chain uses TRBV11-2 with TRBJ1-2; D is uncertain. Germline values: CDR1 SGHAT, CDR2 FQNNGV. V was trimmed by 5 bases and J by 2 bases, leaving 12 bases between them. The CDR3 length is 14 residues. This chain's CDR3 is CASSPDMLNYGYTF. The CDR3, as DNA: TGTGCCAGCAGCCCCGACATGTTGAACTATGGCTACACCTTC.

This clonotype has more than one count but fewer than ten. V usage is TRBV4-2 and J usage is TRBJ2-1, with D uncertain. The CDR3 totals 16 residues. Germline CDR1 LGHNA, CDR2 YNFKEQ. V was cut by 2 bases and J by 7 bases, with 18 bases left in between. The DNA of the CDR3 is TGTGCCAGCAGCCAATTTGGCGGCCTAGGGATAAATGAGCAGTTCTTC. This encodes CASSQFGGLGINEQFF.

This clonotype was recorded many times. The rearrangement uses TRBV20-1 and TRBJ2-4, with TRBD1 matching over 9 bases. This CDR3 is built from 16 residues. CDR1 and CDR2 (germline): DFQATT, SNEGSKA (reference sequence). Trimming cost V 3 bases and J 1 base; bases outside gene matches: 7. DNA of the CDR3: TGCAGTGCTAGTTCACAGGGGGCCGAGGCCAAAAACATTCAGTACTTC. Amino acid sequence: CSASSQGAEAKNIQYF.

In this sample, this clonotype turned up many times. V and J are TRBV2 and TRBJ2-2; 10 bases are shared with TRBD2. Looked up from germline, CDR1 is SNHLY and CDR2 is FYNNEI. The CDR3 totals 15 residues. V shed 4 bases and J 6 bases; nucleotides not matched to a gene: 5. CDR3 amino acids: CASSVASGRSGELFF. CDR3 nucleotide sequence: TGTGCCAGCAGTGTGGCTAGCGGGAGATCCGGGGAGCTGTTTTTT.

This clonotype was seen a few times. The V gene is TRBV2, the J gene TRBJ1-6, with TRBD1 matching over 11 bases. The J segment lost 6 bases and the V segment lost 7 bases, leaving 8 bases of the junction unmatched. The CDR3 is 16 residues long. The germline V gene has CDR1 SNHLY and CDR2 FYNNEI. CDR3 sequence (DNA): TGTGCCAGCACCCGGGACAGGGGGGCATCTAATTCACCCCTCCACTTT. Amino acids: CASTRDRGASNSPLHF.

This clonotype was seen at least ten times. This chain uses TRBV20-1 with TRBJ2-1, with D uncertain. This CDR3 comprises 11 residues. V lost 6 bases and J lost 6, with 9 bases in between. Germline values: CDR1 DFQATT, CDR2 SNEGSKA (reference sequence). CDR3 bases: TGCAGTGCAGAATTTGTCAATGAGCAGTTCTTC. It encodes CSAEFVNEQFF.

The table lists this clonotype with many counts. This rearrangement joins TRBV12-3 or TRBV12-4 to TRBJ2-1; D unclear. V was clipped by 7 bases and J by 7 bases, with 8 bases between them. The CDR3 is made up of 11 amino acids. The CDR3: CASTISNEQFF. Here the CDR3 DNA reads TGTGCCAGCACTATCTCAAATGAGCAGTTCTTC.

This clonotype occurred a few times. V and J are TRBV3-1 and TRBJ2-2, with a tentative D call TRBD1 (6 bases). CDR3 size: 17 residues. Germline V CDR1 and CDR2: LGHDT, YNNKEL (reference sequence). Trimming removed 0 bases from V and 5 bases from J, with 16 bases in between. The CDR3 nucleotides read TGTGCCAGCAGCCAAGAGGTTACTCAGGGGTATACCGGGGAGCTGTTTTTT. This translates into CASSQEVTQGYTGELFF.